The subject of this entry is one T cell receptor (beta chain). Its antigen is still unknown. The data belong to a study of T cell responses to AZD1222 COVID-19 vaccine. Repertoires were generated with immunoSEQ multiplex PCR, while TCRdb's copy carries only in-frame clones and drops some. The repertoire holds 120,000 or so clones, with 80% to 90% as singletons. V was shortened by 3 bases and J by 3 bases, with 2 bases between the two germline ends. The germline CDR1 and CDR2 sequences are KGHSH and LQKENI. This CDR3 comprises 11 residues. Whole-study findings and limits: The study found vaccine-associated CD4 TCRs spanning spike, dominant at 160-218 and 743-854. Repertoires were sampled only after the peak T cell response. Recipients of AZD1222 seropositive at baseline numbered only 6 or 7.

Sequenced material: peripheral blood, taken on day 0 of AZD1222 vaccination. The sequence derives from an adult in good health. V is TRBV18 and J is TRBJ2-5; D call uncertain. CDR3 DNA sequence: TGTGCCAGCTCACCGAAAGAGACCCAGTACTTC. The encoded protein is CASSPKETQYF.